This TCR beta chain originates from a study of CD8+ T cells in alopecia areata. The CDR3 has 13 residues. The germline V and J ends were trimmed by 6 bases and 5 bases, with 16 bases remaining between them. The germline CDR1 and CDR2 sequences are SQVTM and ANQGSEA. In each case, RNA was isolated and then reverse transcribed into cDNA as the sequencing template. Assay used: immunoSEQ multiplex PCR; TCRdb lists only in-frame clones, some missing. The profile covers 50,000 to 80,000 clones, with about 40% appearing a single time and roughly 47% taken by the ten largest. The chain has TRBV29-1 and TRBJ2-5; D is ambiguous. The source of this sequence is a human donor with alopecia areata. The specimen was NKG2D-low CD8+ T cells sorted from blood. The CDR3 reads CSVLTQNEETQYF. The CDR3 DNA reads as TGCAGCGTGCTGACTCAGAACGAGGAGACCCAGTACTTC.